This T cell receptor beta chain derives from a study of human T cells and chemical hapten exposure. Findings and caveats of the study: Among TCRs, those above 1 in 1000 frequency were unaffected by DPC sensitization. Patch test score rose with PT1 expanded TCR count, significant at thresholds 8, 16 and 32, not 4.

This clonotype was seen ten or more times. Its matching antigen is unknown. With 7 bases clipped from V and 4 bases from J, the junction kept 8 bases outside the gene matches. The CDR3 loop spans 14 amino acids. Germline V gives CDR1 DFQATT, CDR2 SNEGSKA (reference sequence). Sample time point: pre-sensitization, week 0. Treatment given: therapeutic diphenylcyclopropenone sensitization with weekly scalp DPC. Only after blood had been drawn was each patch test applied. Attachment of unique molecular identifiers to individual cDNA molecules was performed in the library. TCRdb re-called the RACE reads through MiXCR, storing one row per CDR3 protein. The sample holds 99,000 or so distinct CDR3 sequences; 11% are singletons and the top ten take around 3.1%.

V and J are TRBV20-1 and TRBJ2-5, with TRBD2 identical over 11 bases. The source is a woman aged 55-69 years with alopecia areata. Some clones in this sample may be carry-over from other donors' samples. The sequences come from whole blood, collected in connection with sensitization to the hapten diphenylcyclopropenone (DPC). The CDR3 loop is CSVREGTSGETQYF. Written as DNA, the CDR3 is TGCAGTGTCAGAGAGGGGACTAGCGGAGAGACCCAGTACTTC.